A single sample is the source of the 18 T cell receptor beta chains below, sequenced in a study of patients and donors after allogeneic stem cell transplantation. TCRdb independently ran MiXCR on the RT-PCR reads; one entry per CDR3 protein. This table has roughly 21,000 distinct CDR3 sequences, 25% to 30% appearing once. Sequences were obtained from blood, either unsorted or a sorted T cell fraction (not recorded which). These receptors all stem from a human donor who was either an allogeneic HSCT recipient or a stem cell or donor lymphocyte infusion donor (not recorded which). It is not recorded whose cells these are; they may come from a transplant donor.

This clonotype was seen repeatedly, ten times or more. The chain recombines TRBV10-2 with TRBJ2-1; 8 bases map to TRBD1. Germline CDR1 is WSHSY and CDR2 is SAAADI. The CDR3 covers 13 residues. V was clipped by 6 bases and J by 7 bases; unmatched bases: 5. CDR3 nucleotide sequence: TGCGCCAGCAGCCGACAGGGGTGGAATGAGCAGTTCTTC. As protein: CASSRQGWNEQFF.

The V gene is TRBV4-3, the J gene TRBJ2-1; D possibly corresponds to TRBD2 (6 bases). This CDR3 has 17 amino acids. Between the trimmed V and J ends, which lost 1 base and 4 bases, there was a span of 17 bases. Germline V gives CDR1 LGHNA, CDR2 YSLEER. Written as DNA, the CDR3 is TGCGCCAGCAGCCAAGGTGTTGGGCGGGGTCCTTACAATGAGCAGTTCTTC. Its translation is CASSQGVGRGPYNEQFF.

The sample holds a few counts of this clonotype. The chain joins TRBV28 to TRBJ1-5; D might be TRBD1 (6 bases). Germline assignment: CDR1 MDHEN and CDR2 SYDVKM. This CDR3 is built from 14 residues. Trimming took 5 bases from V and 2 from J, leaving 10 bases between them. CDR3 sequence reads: CASSTPGGNQPQHF. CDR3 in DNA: TGTGCCAGCAGTACCCCAGGGGGCAATCAGCCCCAGCATTTT.

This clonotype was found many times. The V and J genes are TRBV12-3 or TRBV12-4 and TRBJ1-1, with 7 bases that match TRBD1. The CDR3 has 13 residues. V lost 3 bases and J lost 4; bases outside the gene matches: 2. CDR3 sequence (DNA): TGTGCCAGCAGTTTTAACAGGGGCACTGAAGCTTTCTTT. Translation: CASSFNRGTEAFF.

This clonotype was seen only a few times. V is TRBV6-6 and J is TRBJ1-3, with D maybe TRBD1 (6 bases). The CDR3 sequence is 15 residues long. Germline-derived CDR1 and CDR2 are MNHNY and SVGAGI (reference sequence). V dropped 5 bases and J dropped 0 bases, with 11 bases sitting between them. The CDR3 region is CASSSRGLSGNTIYF. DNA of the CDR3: TGTGCCAGCAGTAGCCGGGGGCTCTCTGGAAACACCATATATTTT.

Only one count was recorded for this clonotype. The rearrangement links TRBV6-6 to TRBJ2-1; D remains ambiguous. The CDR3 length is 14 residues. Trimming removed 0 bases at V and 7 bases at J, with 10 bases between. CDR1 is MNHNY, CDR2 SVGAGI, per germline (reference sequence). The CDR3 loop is CASSYSVAPNEQFF. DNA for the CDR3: TGTGCCAGCAGTTACTCGGTTGCGCCAAATGAGCAGTTCTTC.

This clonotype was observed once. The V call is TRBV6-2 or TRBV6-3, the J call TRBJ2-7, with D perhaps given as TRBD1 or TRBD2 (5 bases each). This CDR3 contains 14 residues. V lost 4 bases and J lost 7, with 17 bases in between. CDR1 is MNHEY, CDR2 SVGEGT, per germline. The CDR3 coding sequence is TGTGCCAGCAGTTTCCCCGGGACGAAGAGGGAGCAGTACGTC. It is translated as CASSFPGTKREQYV.

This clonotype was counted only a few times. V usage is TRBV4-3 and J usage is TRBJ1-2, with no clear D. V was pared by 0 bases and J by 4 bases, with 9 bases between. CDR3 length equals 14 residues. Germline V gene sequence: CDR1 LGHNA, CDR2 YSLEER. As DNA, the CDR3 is TGCGCCAGCAGCCAAGAGCGGACCTTCTATGGCTACACCTTC. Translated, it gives CASSQERTFYGYTF.

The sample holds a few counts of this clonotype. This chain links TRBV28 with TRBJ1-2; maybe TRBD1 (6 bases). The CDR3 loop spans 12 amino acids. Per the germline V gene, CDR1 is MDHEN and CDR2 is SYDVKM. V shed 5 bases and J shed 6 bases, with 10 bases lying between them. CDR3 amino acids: CASSTGFHGYTF. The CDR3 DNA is TGTGCCAGCAGTACAGGGTTCCATGGCTACACCTTC.

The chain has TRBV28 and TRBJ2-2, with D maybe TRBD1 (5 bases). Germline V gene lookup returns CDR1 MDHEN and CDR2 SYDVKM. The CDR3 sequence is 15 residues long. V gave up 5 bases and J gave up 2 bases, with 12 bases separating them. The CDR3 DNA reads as TGTGCCAGCAGTCCACGCAGGGTCAACACCGGGGAGCTGTTTTTT. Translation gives CASSPRRVNTGELFF.

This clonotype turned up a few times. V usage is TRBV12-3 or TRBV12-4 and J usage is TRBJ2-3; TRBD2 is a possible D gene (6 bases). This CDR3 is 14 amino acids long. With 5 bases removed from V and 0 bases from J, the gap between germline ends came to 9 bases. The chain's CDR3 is CASSLTSSTDTQYF. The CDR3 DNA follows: TGTGCCAGCAGTCTGACTAGTAGCACAGATACGCAGTATTTT.

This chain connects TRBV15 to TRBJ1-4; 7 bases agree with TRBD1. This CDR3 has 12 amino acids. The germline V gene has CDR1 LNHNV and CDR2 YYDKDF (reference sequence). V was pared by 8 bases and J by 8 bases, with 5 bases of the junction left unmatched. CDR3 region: CATRDRYEKLFF. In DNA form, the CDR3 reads TGTGCCACCCGGGACAGATACGAAAAACTGTTTTTT.

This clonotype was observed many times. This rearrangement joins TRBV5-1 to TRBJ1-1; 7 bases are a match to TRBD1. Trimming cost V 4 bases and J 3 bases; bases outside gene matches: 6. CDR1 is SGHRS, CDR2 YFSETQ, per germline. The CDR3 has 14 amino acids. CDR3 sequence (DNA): TGCGCCAGCAGCCTCCGACAGGGCGACACTGAAGCTTTCTTT. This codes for CASSLRQGDTEAFF.

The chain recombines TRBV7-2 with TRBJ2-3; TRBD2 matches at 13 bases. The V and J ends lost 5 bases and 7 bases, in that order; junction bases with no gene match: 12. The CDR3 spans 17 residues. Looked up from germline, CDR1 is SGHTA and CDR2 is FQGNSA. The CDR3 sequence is CASSLWTSGGTVNTQYF. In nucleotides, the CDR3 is TGTGCCAGCAGCCTCTGGACTAGCGGGGGCACGGTAAATACGCAGTATTTT.

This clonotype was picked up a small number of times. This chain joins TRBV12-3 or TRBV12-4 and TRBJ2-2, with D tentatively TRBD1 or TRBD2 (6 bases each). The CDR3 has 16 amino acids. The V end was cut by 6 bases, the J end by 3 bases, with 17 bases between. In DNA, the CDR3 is TGTGCCAGCAGCCAAGGGGGGTGGCGGGACACCGGGGAGCTGTTTTTT. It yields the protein CASSQGGWRDTGELFF.

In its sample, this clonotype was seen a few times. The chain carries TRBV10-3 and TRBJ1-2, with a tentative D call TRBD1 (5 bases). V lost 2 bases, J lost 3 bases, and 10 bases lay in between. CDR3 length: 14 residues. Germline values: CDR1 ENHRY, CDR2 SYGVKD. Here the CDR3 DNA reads TGTGCCATCAGTGAGGGGGCTTCTGACTATGGCTACACCTTC. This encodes CAISEGASDYGYTF.

The CDR3 DNA reads TGTGCCAGCAGCGTAACAGATACGCAGTATTTT. Translated, it gives CASSVTDTQYF. The chain recombines TRBV7-6 with TRBJ2-3; D is unresolved. The ends were cut back, 5 bases at V and 3 bases at J, with 3 bases in the middle. This CDR3 contains 11 residues. The germline gives CDR1 SGHVS, CDR2 FNYEAQ.

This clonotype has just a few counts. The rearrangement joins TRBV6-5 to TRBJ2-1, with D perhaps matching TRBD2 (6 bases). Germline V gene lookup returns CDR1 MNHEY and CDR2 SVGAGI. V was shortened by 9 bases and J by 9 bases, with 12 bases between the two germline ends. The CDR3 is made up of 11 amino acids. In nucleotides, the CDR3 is TGTGCCAGTTCCAACGGGGGTGAGCAGTTCTTC. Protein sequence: CASSNGGEQFF.